This section outlines one TCR beta chain sequence together with its context. Its antigen is not identified. Between the trimmed V and J ends, which lost 6 bases and 0 bases, there was a span of 12 bases. The CDR3 extends over 15 amino acids. CDR1 and CDR2 (germline): MNHEY, SMNVEV (reference sequence). This sample stems from a study of T cells in localized non-small cell lung cancer. General study results and limits: There were a median roughly 60 of the top 100 tumor clones appearing in adjacent lung. Clonality of T cells reached its maximum in uninvolved adjacent lung, surpassing tumor. Owing to sequencing of a solitary tumor region, heterogeneity cannot be discounted.

Data came from immunoSEQ multiplex PCR; TCRdb stores just in-frame clones and leaves some out. The sample contains about 48,000 clones, approximately 80% of which appear only once. The origin of this receptor is a man aged 40 to 70 with stage I squamous cell lung carcinoma. The chain combines TRBV27 with TRBJ1-3; D remains unclear. The source was peripheral blood, collected before any cancer treatment. The CDR3 nucleotides read TGTGCCAGCAGAGGAAGCCCCAGCTCTGGAAACACCATATATTTT. Amino acids: CASRGSPSSGNTIYF.